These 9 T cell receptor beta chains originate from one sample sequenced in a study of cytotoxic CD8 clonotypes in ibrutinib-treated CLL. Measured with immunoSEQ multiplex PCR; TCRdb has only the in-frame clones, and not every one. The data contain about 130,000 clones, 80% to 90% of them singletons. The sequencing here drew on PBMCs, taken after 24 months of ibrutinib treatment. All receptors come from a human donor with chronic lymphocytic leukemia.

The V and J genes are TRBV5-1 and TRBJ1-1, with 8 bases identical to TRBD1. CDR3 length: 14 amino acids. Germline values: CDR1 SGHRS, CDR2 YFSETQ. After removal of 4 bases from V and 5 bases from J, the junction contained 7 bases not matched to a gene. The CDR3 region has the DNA TGCGCCAGCAGCCTAGGGACAGGATGGACTGAAGCTTTCTTT. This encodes CASSLGTGWTEAFF. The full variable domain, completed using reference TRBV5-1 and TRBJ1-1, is KAGVTQTPRYLIKTRGQQVTLSCSPISGHRSVSWYQQTPGQGLQFLFEYFSETQRNKGNFPGRFSGRQFSNSRSEMNVSTLELGDSALYLCASSLGTGWTEAFFGQGTRLTVV.

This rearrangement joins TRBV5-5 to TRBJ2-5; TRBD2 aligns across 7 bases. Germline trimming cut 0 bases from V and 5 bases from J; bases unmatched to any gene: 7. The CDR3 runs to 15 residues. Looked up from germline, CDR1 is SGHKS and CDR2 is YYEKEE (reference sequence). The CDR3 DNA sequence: TGTGCCAGCAGCTTGGCCCCCGGGGGAGGGGAGACCCAGTACTTC. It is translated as CASSLAPGGGETQYF.

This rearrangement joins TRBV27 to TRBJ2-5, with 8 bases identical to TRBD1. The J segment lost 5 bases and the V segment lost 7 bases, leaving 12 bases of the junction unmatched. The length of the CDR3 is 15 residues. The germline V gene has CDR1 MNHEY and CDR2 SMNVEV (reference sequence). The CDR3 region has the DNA TGTGCCAGCACCCGGGGGCAGGGGGCCGGGGAGACCCAGTACTTC. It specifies CASTRGQGAGETQYF.

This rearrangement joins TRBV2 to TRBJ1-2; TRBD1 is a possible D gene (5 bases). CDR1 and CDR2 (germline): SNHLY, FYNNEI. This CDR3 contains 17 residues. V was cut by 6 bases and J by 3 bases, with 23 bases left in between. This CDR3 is CASSEHTPGHIHYGYTF. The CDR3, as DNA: TGTGCCAGCAGCGAGCACACCCCAGGGCACATCCACTATGGCTACACCTTC.

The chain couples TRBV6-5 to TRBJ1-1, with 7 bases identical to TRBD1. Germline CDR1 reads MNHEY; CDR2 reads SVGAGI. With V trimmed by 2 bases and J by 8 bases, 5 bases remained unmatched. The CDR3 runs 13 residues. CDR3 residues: CASSYTPTGEAFF. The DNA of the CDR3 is TGTGCCAGCAGTTACACTCCGACAGGGGAAGCTTTCTTT.

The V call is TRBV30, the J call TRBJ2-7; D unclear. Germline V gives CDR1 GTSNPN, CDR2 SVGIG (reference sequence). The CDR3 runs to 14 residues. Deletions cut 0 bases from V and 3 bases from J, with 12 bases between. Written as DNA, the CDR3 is TGTGCCTGGAGTGTAGGTTCCGGCGGCTACGAGCAGTACTTC. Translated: CAWSVGSGGYEQYF.

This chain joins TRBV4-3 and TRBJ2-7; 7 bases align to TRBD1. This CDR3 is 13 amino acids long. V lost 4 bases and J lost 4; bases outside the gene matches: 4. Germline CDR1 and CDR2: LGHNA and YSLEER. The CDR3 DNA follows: TGCGCCAGCAGCCGATCACAGGGGTACGAGCAGTACTTC. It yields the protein CASSRSQGYEQYF.

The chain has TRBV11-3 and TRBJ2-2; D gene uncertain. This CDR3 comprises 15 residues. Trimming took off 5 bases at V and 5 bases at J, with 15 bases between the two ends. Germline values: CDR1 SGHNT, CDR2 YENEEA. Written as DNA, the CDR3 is TGTGCCAGCAGCCCCAGCAGAGCTGTAACCGGGGAGCTGTTTTTT. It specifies CASSPSRAVTGELFF.

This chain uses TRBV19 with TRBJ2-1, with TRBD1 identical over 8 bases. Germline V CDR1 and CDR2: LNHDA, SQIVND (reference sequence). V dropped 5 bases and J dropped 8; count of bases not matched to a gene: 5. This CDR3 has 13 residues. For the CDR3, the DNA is TGTGCCAGTAGTTACAAACAGGGGGATGAGCAGTTCTTC. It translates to CASSYKQGDEQFF.